The following is a T cell receptor beta chain sequence with its context. This entry comes from a study of CD8 T cells in Susac syndrome. After extraction with the RNeasy kit, roughly 0.5 to 1 ug of the RNA was reverse transcribed using random hexamers. TCRdb ran MiXCR on the immunoSEQ multiplex PCR reads and lists one entry per CDR3 protein. The sample records 110,000 to 150,000 distinct CDR3 sequences, more than 90% being singletons. Sequencing used CD4+ T cells from PBMCs. The TCR was taken from a human donor with Susac syndrome.

The CDR3 DNA reads as TGTGCCAGCAGTGAGCCGCCGACAGGTACCTACGAGCAGTACTTC. This codes for CASSEPPTGTYEQYF. The rearrangement links TRBV25-1 to TRBJ2-7; possible D gene TRBD1, 6 bases. CDR1 is MGHDK, CDR2 SYGVNS, per germline. V shed 3 bases and J shed 2 bases, with 14 bases lying between them. This CDR3 spans 15 amino acids.